This T cell receptor (beta chain) was found in a study of shared clonotypes between healthy human individuals. Assay used: immunoSEQ multiplex PCR; TCRdb lists only in-frame clones, some missing. The table lists 450,000 or so clones, around 77% of them singletons, with around 12% in the top ten. This clone was found a few times. J gave up 2 bases and V 3 bases, and 8 bases lay outside the gene matches. CDR1 and CDR2 from the germline V gene are LNHDA and SQIVND (reference sequence). The length of the CDR3 is 17 residues. The material sequenced was PBMCs. The chain carries TRBV19 and TRBJ1-3, with 9 positions matching TRBD1. The origin of this receptor is a woman between 40 and 55 years old in good health. Some clones in this sample may be carry-over from other donors' samples. CDR3 sequence reads: CASSIHRTGVAGNTIYF. CDR3 in DNA: TGTGCCAGTAGTATCCATCGGACAGGGGTTGCTGGAAACACCATATATTTT.